A selection of T cell receptor beta chains follows, all from one sample in a study of cytomegalovirus exposure and HLA in healthy donors. Some clones are missing from TCRdb's copy, which holds only in-frame ones; the method was immunoSEQ multiplex PCR. The sample has approximately 200,000 clones; roughly four fifths are singletons. Sequencing was carried out using PBMCs. The source is a man aged 25 to 40 in good health and CMV-seronegative. Each CDR3 is given with its conserved first and last residue. D genes are given only for firm matches. Clone size, where shown, is once, few, many, or a class for clones that have expanded.

NA TRBJ1-2 NA TRBV25-1 TGTGCCAGCATGTCAGGCCGATATGGCTACACCTTC CASMSGRYGYTF
NA TRBJ2-7 NA TRBV6-4 TGTGCCAGCTCGCTAGAAGAAGGTAGCTCCTACGAGCAGTACTTC CASSLEEGSSYEQYF
NA TRBJ2-3 NA TRBV7-3 TGTGCCAGCAGCTTAATCCCGACAGAAAGCACAGATACGCAGTATTTT CASSLIPTESTDTQYF
NA TRBJ1-5 NA TRBV2 TGTGCCAGCAAGGGAGTCGATCAGCCCCAGCATTTT CASKGVDQPQHF
once TRBJ1-5 TRBD1 TRBV28 TGTGCCAGCAGTTTAACGGGACAGAATCAGCCCCAGCATTTT CASSLTGQNQPQHF
NA TRBJ2-1 NA TRBV5-1 TGCGCCAGCAGCGAGGAACTAGTGTACAATGAGCAGTTCTTC CASSEELVYNEQFF
once TRBJ1-3 NA TRBV6-5 TGTGCCAGCAGTTACTCCAAGGGGAAAGGAAACACCATATATTTT CASSYSKGKGNTIYF
NA TRBJ2-2 TRBD2 TRBV19 TGTGCCAGTAGTATGTGGGAGGGATACACCGGGGAGCTGTTTTTT CASSMWEGYTGELFF
NA TRBJ2-7 TRBD1 TRBV19 TGTGCCAGTGCTTACCTACCGGGACAGGGGGCAGGCGAGCAGTACTTC CASAYLPGQGAGEQYF
NA TRBJ1-3 TRBD1 TRBV7-9 TGTGCCAGCAGCGCCCGGGACAGGGGTTCTGGAAACACCATATATTTT CASSARDRGSGNTIYF
NA TRBJ1-5 NA TRBV11-2 TGTGCCAGCAGCGCAAGCGGTCAGCCCCAGCATTTT CASSASGQPQHF
few TRBJ2-7 NA TRBV20-1 TGCAGTGCTCTTAACTACGAGCAGTACTTC CSALNYEQYF
NA TRBJ1-1 TRBD1 TRBV7-9 TGTGCCAGCAGCTCTATCAGGGGGCGGACTGAAGCTTTCTTT CASSSIRGRTEAFF
few TRBJ2-7 NA TRBV19 TGTGCCAGTAGTCCCTCCGGGATGCTAGAGCAGTACTTC CASSPSGMLEQYF
once TRBJ1-2 TRBD1 TRBV6-1 TGTGCCAGCGCAGGGGGCGGGTATGGCTACACCTTC CASAGGGYGYTF
NA TRBJ2-2 NA TRBV7-6 TGTGCCAGCAGCTTGCAACAGGACAGCACCGGGGAGCTGTTTTTT CASSLQQDSTGELFF
NA TRBJ2-5 TRBD2 TRBV5-6 TGTGCCAGCAGTGGGCGAGGGGAGGGGGAGACCCAGTACTTC CASSGRGEGETQYF
NA TRBJ2-4 NA TRBV7-9 TGTGCCAGCAGCTTAGTTACAGGGGCCAAAAACATTCAGTACTTC CASSLVTGAKNIQYF
NA TRBJ2-7 NA TRBV7-9 TGTGCCAGCAGCTTAGCCTCTCTTTCTAACTACGAGCAGTACTTC CASSLASLSNYEQYF
NA TRBJ2-5 TRBD1 TRBV2 TGTGCCAGCAGCGTGGGACAGAATTTGGATCGCGGGACCCAGTACTTC CASSVGQNLDRGTQYF
NA TRBJ1-5 NA TRBV28 TGTGCCAGCAGTCCCACCGGGAGGCCCCAGCATTTT CASSPTGRPQHF
few TRBJ2-5 NA TRBV5-1 TGCGCCAGCAACAGAGGAGGGGGCGTAGTCCAAGAGACCCAGTACTTC CASNRGGGVVQETQYF
NA TRBJ2-7 NA TRBV27 TGTGCCAGCAGTCGGACACGAACCTCCTACGAGCAGTACTTC CASSRTRTSYEQYF
few TRBJ1-1 NA TRBV28 TGTGCCAGCACATGGGGGGGTGGTGAAGCTTTCTTT CASTWGGGEAFF
few TRBJ1-1 TRBD1 TRBV28 TGTGCCAGCAGTGGTAGGACAGGGAGTGTCCCTGAAGCTTTCTTT CASSGRTGSVPEAFF
NA TRBJ2-3 TRBD1 TRBV4-1 TGCGCCAGCAGCCGGGACAGGGGGCAGATCAACCCAGATACGCAGTATTTT CASSRDRGQINPDTQYF
NA TRBJ2-3 TRBD2 TRBV29-1 TGCAGCGTTGAAGTAGGGACTAGTGGCTTGGATACGCAGTATTTT CSVEVGTSGLDTQYF
NA TRBJ1-6 TRBD1 TRBV5-1 TGCGCCAGCAGCTTGGACCTACAGGGGGCTACTTATAATTCACCCCTCCACTTT CASSLDLQGATYNSPLHF
NA TRBJ1-2 TRBD1 TRBV11-1 TGTGCCAGCAGCAAAACGGACAGGGGGAACTATGGCTACACCTTC CASSKTDRGNYGYTF
few TRBJ1-3 NA TRBV6-5 TGTGCCAGCAGTTACTCGCTAGGCTCTGGAAACACCATATATTTT CASSYSLGSGNTIYF
NA TRBJ2-7 TRBD2 TRBV27 TGTGCCAGCAAACGGGGCGGGAGTAAGTACGAGCAGTACTTC CASKRGGSKYEQYF
NA TRBJ1-1 TRBD1 TRBV2 TGTGCCAGCAGTGAAGATAGGGGACAGTGGGGATTGGAAGCTTTCTTT CASSEDRGQWGLEAFF
once TRBJ1-6 NA TRBV28 TGTGCCAGCAGTTTAGGGGGGGCGGGCGGTTATTCACCCCTCCACTTT CASSLGGAGGYSPLHF
NA TRBJ2-3 NA TRBV28 TGTGCCAGCAATACACCTAGCACAGATACGCAGTATTTT CASNTPSTDTQYF
NA TRBJ2-2 TRBD2 TRBV19 TGTGCCAGTAGCCGACTAGCCGGTGGCACCGGGGAGCTGTTTTTT CASSRLAGGTGELFF
NA TRBJ1-4 NA TRBV5-4 TGTGCCAGCAGCTTATCCGGGACAACTAATGAAAAACTGTTTTTT CASSLSGTTNEKLFF
NA TRBJ1-5 NA TRBV2 TGTGCCAGCAGTGAGTCTGAGTACAATCAGCCCCAGCATTTT CASSESEYNQPQHF
NA TRBJ2-7 NA TRBV20-1 TGCAGTGCTAGAGATGGAGACGAGCAGTACTTC CSARDGDEQYF
NA TRBJ2-5 TRBD2 TRBV6-5 TGTGCCAGCAGTTACTCCATTAGCGGGAGCCGGAACTTC CASSYSISGSRNF
NA TRBJ2-3 NA TRBV9 TGTGCCAGCAGCGTAGCGGCAGATACGCAGTATTTT CASSVAADTQYF
NA TRBJ2-5 TRBD2 TRBV7-7 TGTGCTAGCAGCTCCCCGGGGGCGGGGGGTCAGACCCAGTACTTC CASSSPGAGGQTQYF
NA TRBJ2-2 NA TRBV29-1 TGCAGCGTGGGTAACAGGGACGACACCGGAGAGCTGTTTTTT CSVGNRDDTGELFF
NA TRBJ1-4 NA TRBV28 TGTGCCAGCAGCCTCCTACCCTCGCAGGGTATGGGTGAAAAACTGTTTTTT CASSLLPSQGMGEKLFF
NA TRBJ2-7 TRBD2 TRBV28 TGTGCCAGCAGAATAGCGGGCCTAAGCTCCTACGAGCAGTACTTC CASRIAGLSSYEQYF
NA TRBJ2-3 NA TRBV4-2 TGTGCCAGCAGCCAAGTGGCTAGCACAGATACGCAGTATTTT CASSQVASTDTQYF
NA TRBJ2-7 NA TRBV7-9 TGTGCCAGCAGCTTGTTTGACAAGAGTTCCTACGAGCAGTACTTC CASSLFDKSSYEQYF